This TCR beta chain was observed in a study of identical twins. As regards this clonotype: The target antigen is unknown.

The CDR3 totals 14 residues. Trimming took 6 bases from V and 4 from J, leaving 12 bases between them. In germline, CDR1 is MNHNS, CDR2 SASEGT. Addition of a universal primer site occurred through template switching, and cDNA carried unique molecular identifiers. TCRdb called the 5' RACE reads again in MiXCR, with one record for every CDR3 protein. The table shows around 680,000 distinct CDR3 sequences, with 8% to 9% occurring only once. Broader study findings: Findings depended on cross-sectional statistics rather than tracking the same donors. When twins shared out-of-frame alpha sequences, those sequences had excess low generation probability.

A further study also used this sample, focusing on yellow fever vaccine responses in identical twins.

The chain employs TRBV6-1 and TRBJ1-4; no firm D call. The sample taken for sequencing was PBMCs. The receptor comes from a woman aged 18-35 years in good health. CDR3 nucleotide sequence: TGTGCCAGCAGGGATCGGGCGGATAATGAAAAACTGTTTTTT. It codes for CASRDRADNEKLFF.